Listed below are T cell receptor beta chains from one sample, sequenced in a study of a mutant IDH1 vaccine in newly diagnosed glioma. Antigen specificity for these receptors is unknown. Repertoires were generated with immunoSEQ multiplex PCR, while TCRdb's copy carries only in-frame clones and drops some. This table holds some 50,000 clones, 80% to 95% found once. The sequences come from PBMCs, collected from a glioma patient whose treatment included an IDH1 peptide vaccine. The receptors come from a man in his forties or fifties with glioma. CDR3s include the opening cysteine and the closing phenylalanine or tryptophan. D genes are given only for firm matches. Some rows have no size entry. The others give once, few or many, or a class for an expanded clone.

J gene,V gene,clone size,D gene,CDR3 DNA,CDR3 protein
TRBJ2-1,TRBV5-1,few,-,TGCGCCAGCAGCTTGGGAGACAGAGGTGAGCAGTTCTTC,CASSLGDRGEQFF
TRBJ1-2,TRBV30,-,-,TGTGCCTGGAGCCCCGTCGGACGGCGCTATGGCTACACCTTC,CAWSPVGRRYGYTF
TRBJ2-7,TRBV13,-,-,TGTGCCAGCAGCGAAGGTCCCTCCTCCTCCTACGAGCAGTACTTC,CASSEGPSSSYEQYF
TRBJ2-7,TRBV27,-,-,TGTGCCAGCAGTTTATCCACTCTTTCTGTGGACGAGCAGTACTTC,CASSLSTLSVDEQYF
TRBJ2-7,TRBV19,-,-,TGTGCCAGTAGTAGGTCCCTCTCCTACGAGCAGTACTTC,CASSRSLSYEQYF
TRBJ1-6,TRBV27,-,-,TGTGCCAGCAGTTTAACGGGGAACTATAATTCACCCCTCCACTTT,CASSLTGNYNSPLHF
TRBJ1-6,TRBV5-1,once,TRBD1,TGCGCCAGCAGCTGGAGCCCCGACAGGGGTTCACCCCTCCACTTT,CASSWSPDRGSPLHF
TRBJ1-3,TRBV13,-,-,TGTGCCAGCAGCTTATCGGGAGGGAGAAACACCATATATTTT,CASSLSGGRNTIYF
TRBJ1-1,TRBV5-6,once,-,TGTGCCAGCAGCTTGGCCGCTACTGAAGCTTTCTTT,CASSLAATEAFF
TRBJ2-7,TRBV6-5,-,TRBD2,TGTGCCAGCAGTTACGGACTAGCGCATGGCTACGAGCAGTACTTC,CASSYGLAHGYEQYF
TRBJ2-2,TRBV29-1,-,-,TGCAGCGTTGCCGTACGGTCGAACACCGGGGAGCTGTTTTTT,CSVAVRSNTGELFF
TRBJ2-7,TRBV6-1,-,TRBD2,TGTGCCAGCAGTGAAGGCGTGATAGCGGGAACCTACGAGCAGTACTTC,CASSEGVIAGTYEQYF
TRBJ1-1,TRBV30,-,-,TGTGCCTGGGGACTGACAGAGAACACTGAAGCTTTCTTT,CAWGLTENTEAFF
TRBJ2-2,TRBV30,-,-,TGTGCCTGGACAGGTAGTCGCGCCGGGGAGCTGTTTTTT,CAWTGSRAGELFF
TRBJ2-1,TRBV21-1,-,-,TGTGCCAGCAGCAAAGATCTGGGGAGTGAGCAGTTCTTC,CASSKDLGSEQFF
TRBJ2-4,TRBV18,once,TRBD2,TGTGCCAGCTCAATTAGTTCGTCTAGCGGGGGGCAGAACATTCAGTACTTC,CASSISSSSGGQNIQYF
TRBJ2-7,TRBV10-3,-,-,TGTGCCACAAGGGGGAACCTGGAGCAGTACTTC,CATRGNLEQYF
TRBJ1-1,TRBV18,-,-,TGTGCCAGCTCACCACAAGGGCAGGCGTACACTGAAGCTTTCTTT,CASSPQGQAYTEAFF
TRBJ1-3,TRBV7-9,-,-,TGTGCCAGCAGCTTAGCGAGGCCCATCTCTGGAAACACCATATATTTT,CASSLARPISGNTIYF
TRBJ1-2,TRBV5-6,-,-,TGTGCCAGCAGCTTGGCCGGGGGTGACTATGGCTACACCTTC,CASSLAGGDYGYTF
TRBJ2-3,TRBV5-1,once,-,TGCGCCAGCAGCCCGCCGGCGTCGGGAGATACGCAGTATTTT,CASSPPASGDTQYF
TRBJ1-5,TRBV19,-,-,TGTGCCAGTAGTATGGAGGGTTACTACAATCAGCCCCAGCATTTT,CASSMEGYYNQPQHF
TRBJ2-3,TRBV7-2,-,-,TGTGCCAGCAGCTTAGAGGTCGGGGCCCCGGATACGCAGTATTTT,CASSLEVGAPDTQYF
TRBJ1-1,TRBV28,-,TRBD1,TGTGCCAGCAGTTTATTGACAGGGGTCTCTGAAGCTTTCTTT,CASSLLTGVSEAFF
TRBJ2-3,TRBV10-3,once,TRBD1,TGTGCCATCGGAAGACAGGGGGCTGAGGCAGATACGCAGTATTTT,CAIGRQGAEADTQYF
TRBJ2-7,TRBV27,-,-,TGTGCCAGCAGTTCGGAATGGGGGACCCGCTCCTACGAGCAGTACTTC,CASSSEWGTRSYEQYF
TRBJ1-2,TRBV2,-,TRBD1,TGTGCCAGCAGTGCCGATACAAGTGCAGGGGGCGATCCGTACTATGGCTACACCTTC,CASSADTSAGGDPYYGYTF
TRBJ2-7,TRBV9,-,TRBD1,TGTGCCAGCAGCGTAGCAGCGACAGGGGTAGCCTACGAGCAGTACTTC,CASSVAATGVAYEQYF
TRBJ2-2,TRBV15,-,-,TGTGCCACCAGCGAATTATCTGCCGGGGAGCTGTTTTTT,CATSELSAGELFF
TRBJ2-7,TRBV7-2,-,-,TGTGCCAGCACTGCCAACCACGGGCATTACGAGCAGTACTTC,CASTANHGHYEQYF
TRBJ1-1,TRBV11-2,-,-,TGTGCCAGCAGCGCACCGTTTGGGGGGCGCAAAAACGCTGGAGCTTTCTTT,CASSAPFGGRKNAGAFF
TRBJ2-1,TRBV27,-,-,TGTGCCAGCACCTCTCTGGGGGGTAGCAACAATGAGCAGTTCTTC,CASTSLGGSNNEQFF
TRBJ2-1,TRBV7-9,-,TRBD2,TGTGCCAGCAGCTTAGAGGCTAGCGGAAGCTCCTACAATGAGCAGTTCTTC,CASSLEASGSSYNEQFF
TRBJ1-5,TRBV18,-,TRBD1,TGTGCCAGCCAACAGGGGGCTTATCAGCCCCAGCATTTT,CASQQGAYQPQHF
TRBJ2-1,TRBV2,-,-,TGTGCCAGCAGCCAGATGTGGGATCCCGAAAGAAATGAGCAGTTCTTC,CASSQMWDPERNEQFF
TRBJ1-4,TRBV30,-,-,TGTGCCTGGGGCCGAACAGGGATCGCCCATGGAAAACTGTTTTTT,CAWGRTGIAHGKLFF
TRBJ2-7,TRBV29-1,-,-,TGCAGCGTTGCCCGGGCCTACGAGCAGTACTTC,CSVARAYEQYF
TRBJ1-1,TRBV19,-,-,TGTGCCAGTACCCAGACAGGAATGAACACTGAAGCTTTCTTT,CASTQTGMNTEAFF
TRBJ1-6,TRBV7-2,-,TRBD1,TGTGCCAGCAGCTTAGGACAGGGGAATCATTCACCCCTCCACTTT,CASSLGQGNHSPLHF
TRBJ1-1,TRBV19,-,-,TGTGCCAGTATTCAGGGGTTTGGCACTGAAGCTTTCTTT,CASIQGFGTEAFF
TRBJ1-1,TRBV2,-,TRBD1,TGTGCCAGCAGTCTGCGGGACAGTTATGCTGAAGCTTTCTTT,CASSLRDSYAEAFF
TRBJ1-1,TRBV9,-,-,TGTGCCAGCGTCCGGGACCCCCTAGGGAACACTGAAGCTTTCTTT,CASVRDPLGNTEAFF
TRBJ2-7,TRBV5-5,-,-,TGTGCCAGCAGCCCCCCCTCCTACGAGCAGTACTTC,CASSPPSYEQYF
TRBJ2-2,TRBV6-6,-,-,TGTGCCAGCAGTTACCCAGGGAGCGCCGGGGAGCTGTTTTTT,CASSYPGSAGELFF
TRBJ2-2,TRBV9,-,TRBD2,TGTGCCAGCAGCGTAGCTACGAGCGGGGCCGCCACCGGGGAGCTGTTTTTT,CASSVATSGAATGELFF